The present entry profiles one TCR beta chain with its context. Its cognate antigen is unknown. Together with a sample-barcoded 5' primer, a J-beta primer mix was included in a second PCR lasting roughly 6 to 12 cycles. Using its own MiXCR run on the 5' RACE reads, TCRdb lists one record per CDR3 protein. Here the sample spans about 730,000 distinct CDR3 sequences, roughly 44% being singletons. The data belong to a study of blood T cells in healthy people across ages. Study-wide results and limits: The study lacked donor CMV status, which possibly confounded expanded clonotype changes. Naive T cell percentage showed a strong correlation with TCR beta diversity. Roughly linearly, TCR beta diversity per million T cells fell as age increased.

The authors isolated at least 6.5 million PBMCs per sample. The CDR3 is 15 amino acids. V was clipped by 1 base and J by 5 bases, with 12 bases between them. Germline-derived CDR1 and CDR2 are KGHSH and LQKENI. This TCR was sampled from a woman in her sixties or seventies in good health. Sequencing input: blood. The rearrangement uses TRBV18 and TRBJ1-5; tentative D call: TRBD1 (5 bases). The CDR3 here is CASSPRGDWDQPQHF. CDR3 DNA sequence: TGTGCCAGCTCACCACGGGGGGATTGGGATCAGCCCCAGCATTTT.